What follows is one T cell receptor (beta chain) and its context. It lacks a known antigen. Per-base quality was not reported, and no clone a single base away is much larger than it. This sample was taken from a study of T cells after yellow fever vaccination (dated by TCRdb to about 2019). For the study in its entirety: The SMART-Seq v4 Ultra Low Input RNA kit was used to prepare libraries from fractions with low cell numbers. Bulk TCR alpha and beta repertoires were sequenced longitudinally to track T-cell clones before and after primary and booster YFV17D yellow fever vaccination. Blood was drawn at multiple timepoints before and after primary and secondary immunization, with bulk PBMC replicates and cell subsets isolated. Two healthy male donors, one aged 18 to 30 and one aged 30 to 39 years, were included in the cohort.

TCR cDNA was made using 5'RACE template switching, a step that added a universal primer site and unique molecular identifiers. Priming for cDNA synthesis came from both the TCR alpha and TCR beta constant segments. Libraries were amplified in two PCR steps, with sample barcodes and sequencing adapters added in the second step. Sequencing of libraries was done on Illumina HiSeq 2500 (2x100 bp) or NovaSeq (2x150 bp). The paper's data handling went like this. Demultiplexing of reads and collapsing into UMI consensus sequences were performed with MIGEC, and V(D)J alignment was carried out with MiXCR. Vaccine-responding clonotypes were defined with edgeR using replicate PBMC samples, requiring FDR below 0.01 and a log2 fold change above 5 up to day 15. Each bulk clonotype received a CD4 or CD8 identity based on whether the sequenced CD4 or CD8 repertoire contained that clonotype at higher abundance. TCRdb reprocessing: public reads trimmed at Q25 with fastp, clones called with MiXCR, in-frame beta chains kept. One record per CDR3 amino acid sequence lists the most common genes and DNA. The V and J calls were determined by TCRdb, not by the authors. Counted in this sample were approximately 70,000 distinct CDR3 sequences; over 6% of them appeared once. The ten largest clones capture under 45% of the sample.

In light of the paper, this sample's treatment or condition label describes: live attenuated yellow fever vaccine strain. PBMCs were isolated from peripheral blood using a standard Ficoll-Paque protocol. CD4 and CD8 T-cell fractions were isolated with Dynabeads CD4 and CD8 positive selection kits. RNA was extracted with TriZol from bulk PBMCs, CD4 and CD8 fractions, and dextramer-positive and dextramer-negative fractions. What the work shows at the level of the full study, not this receptor alone: Computational filtering was required because FACS-sorted repertoires could contain abundant contaminating clonotypes from the bulk population. A small share of clonotypes occurred in both CD4 and CD8 compartments, likely arising from convergent recombination. The secondary T-cell response was weaker than the primary response but faster, peaking on day 5 instead of day 15. Because only two donors were included in the study, the extent to which the findings can be generalized is limited. Most clones expanded after primary vaccination (approximately 97% of CD4 and roughly 91% of CD8) were re-detected after the booster, suggesting that broad memory maintenance occurred.

From a lookup of the germline V gene, CDR1 and CDR2 are MNHNS and SASEGT. Germline trimming: 1 base from V, 0 bases from J; junction bases outside gene matches: 11. Including the terminal cysteine and phenylalanine, the CDR3 comprises 19 residues. The sequence is cut down to CDR3 DNA, 57 bases in frame from base 1. The clonotype was recovered from a man aged 18 to 30 who received the YFV17D yellow fever vaccine. This sample comprised CD8+ T cells sorted from PBMCs, obtained about 41 days after the first yellow fever vaccination. The rearrangement combines TRBV6-1 with TRBJ1-5, with 8 bases in between that match TRBD1. The base sequence is TGTGCCAGCAGTGAAGGGGCAGGGGGCGCCTCGGTTAGCAATCAGCCCCAGCATTTT. Translated, this is CASSEGAGGASVSNQPQHF.